This T cell receptor (beta chain) was identified during a study of T cells expressing NK-cell markers. Germline V gene data show CDR1 as SQVTM and CDR2 as ANQGSEA. This CDR3 is 12 amino acids long. With UMIs, 5'RACE template switching was used to make TCR beta cDNA. Following a re-call of the 5' RACE reads, TCRdb has one entry per CDR3 protein and lacks DNA. Here the sample table reports around 470,000 distinct CDR3 sequences. The chain couples TRBV29-1 to TRBJ2-3. The sample was blood T cells: a sorted CD56 or NKG2C T cell subset, CD4+ or CD8+ T cells, or bulk PBMC T cells (not recorded which). This sequence was found in a woman aged 45-60 years in good health. This CDR3 reads CSVGRLTDTQYF.